The next 4 T cell receptor beta chains were all read from a single sample in a study of shared clonotypes between healthy human individuals. Some clones are missing from TCRdb's copy, which holds only in-frame ones; the method was immunoSEQ multiplex PCR. This sample has about 680,000 clones; around 72% occur once, and the top ten carry 1.5% to 2%. Sequenced material: memory CD4+ T cells sorted from blood. As to subset: CD45RA-negative fraction. Source of these receptors: a woman aged 30 to 39 in good health.

The rearrangement uses TRBV5-1 and TRBJ2-7; 8 positions agree with TRBD2. The CDR3 is 13 residues long. After removal of 1 base from V and 6 bases from J, the junction contained 3 bases not matched to a gene. Germline values: CDR1 SGHRS, CDR2 YFSETQ. In DNA form, the CDR3 reads TGCGCCAGCAGCTTGATGAGCGGGAGCGAGCAGTACTTC. Translation gives CASSLMSGSEQYF.

The V gene is TRBV28, the J gene TRBJ1-5; D gene uncertain. Germline V lookup: CDR1 MDHEN, CDR2 SYDVKM. The CDR3 extends over 15 amino acids. V was clipped by 4 bases and J by 1 base, with 11 bases between them. The CDR3 nucleotides are TGTGCCAGCAGTTCCAACGAGTGGAGCAATCAGCCCCAGCATTTT. Translating it yields CASSSNEWSNQPQHF.

This clone turned up a few times. V is TRBV5-6 and J is TRBJ2-2; 7 positions agree with TRBD1. The CDR3 runs to 16 residues. From germline, CDR1 is SGHDT and CDR2 YYEEEE. Trimming took 3 bases from V and 0 from J; bases not matched to a gene: 5. The CDR3 DNA follows: TGTGCCAGCAGCTCAACCGGGACAGCGAACACCGGGGAGCTGTTTTTT. Protein product: CASSSTGTANTGELFF. Complete variable domain (other parts from reference TRBV5-6 and TRBJ2-2): DAGVTQSPTHLIKTRGQQVTLRCSPKSGHDTVSWYQQALGQGPQFIFQYYEEEERQRGNFPDRFSGHQFPNYSSELNVNALLLGDSALYLCASSSTGTANTGELFFGEGSRLTVL.

V usage is TRBV6-5 and J usage is TRBJ2-7; D is undetermined. The germline gives CDR1 MNHEY, CDR2 SVGAGI. Trimming cost V 7 bases and J 2 bases, with 15 bases left between them. The CDR3 covers 14 residues. The CDR3 here is CASTVGVDPYEQYF. The CDR3 DNA reads TGTGCCAGCACAGTTGGGGTCGACCCCTACGAGCAGTACTTC.